This T cell receptor (beta chain) was sequenced for a study of blood T cells in healthy people across ages. The CDR3 loop spans 17 amino acids. The V and J ends lost 3 bases and 1 base, in that order; junction bases with no gene match: 11. Germline assignment: CDR1 SGHRS and CDR2 YFSETQ. Alongside a J-beta primer mix, a sample-barcoded 5' primer served in a second PCR lasting about 7 to 12 cycles. Every sample produced at least 2.5 million CDR3-containing paired-end reads. TCRdb reprocessed the 5' RACE reads via MiXCR and lists one record per CDR3 protein. The table records roughly 1,500,000 distinct CDR3 sequences, about 35% of them present only once. Investigators took around 11 milliliters of peripheral blood from every donor.

Material for sequencing was blood. The receptor was derived from a woman in her thirties in good health. The J gene is TRBJ2-5, the V gene TRBV5-1; 8 positions agree with TRBD2. The DNA of the CDR3 is TGCGCCAGCAGCTGGAGCGGGGGAGCCCCTCTCCAAGAGACCCAGTACTTC. Protein: CASSWSGGAPLQETQYF.